What follows are 31 T cell receptor beta chains derived from one specimen sequenced in a study of tissue T cells after allogeneic stem cell transplantation. Produced via immunoSEQ multiplex PCR; TCRdb's table is partial and in-frame only. The sample shows roughly 25,000 clones, more than 60% of them seen only once. The specimen was tissue from the ileum, collected at autopsy. All receptors derive from an older female donor with lung cancer.

This chain connects TRBV2 to TRBJ2-2, with TRBD1 identical over 7 bases. J gave up 4 bases and V 6 bases, and 2 bases lay outside the gene matches. Germline CDR1 is SNHLY and CDR2 is FYNNEI. CDR3 length: 13 amino acids. The CDR3, as DNA: TGTGCCAGCAGACAGGGGAGCACCGGGGAGCTGTTTTTT. Protein product: CASRQGSTGELFF.

The chain is built from TRBV5-5 and TRBJ2-7; 9 bases map to TRBD1. Losses at the gene ends were 4 bases for V and 2 bases for J; bases not matched to a gene: 7. The CDR3 runs 15 residues. CDR1 SGHKS and CDR2 YYEKEE come from the germline V gene (reference sequence). The CDR3 loop reads CASSLPGTGPYEQYF. The DNA for the CDR3 is TGTGCCAGCAGCCTCCCCGGGACAGGGCCCTACGAGCAGTACTTC.

This clone has a handful of counts. The J gene is TRBJ2-5, the V gene TRBV4-3, with 7 bases aligning to TRBD1. CDR1 LGHNA and CDR2 YSLEER come from the germline V gene. The CDR3 runs 14 residues. Trimming took 4 bases from V and 2 from J; bases not matched to a gene: 4. The CDR3 region is CASSLGRGQETQYF. The CDR3 DNA sequence: TGCGCCAGCAGCCTGGGCAGGGGGCAAGAGACCCAGTACTTC.

The chain couples TRBV3-1 (or the pseudogene TRBV3-2) to TRBJ2-4, with D perhaps matching TRBD1 or TRBD2 (5 bases each). The V end lost 3 bases, the J end lost 8 bases, and 14 bases lay between the germline ends. CDR1 is LGHDT and CDR2 is YNNKEL in the germline V gene (reference sequence). This CDR3 comprises 14 residues. The CDR3 sequence: CASSHPHEGHIQYF. As DNA, the CDR3 is TGTGCCAGCAGCCACCCCCACGAGGGACACATTCAGTACTTC.

The genes are TRBV7-8 and TRBJ2-3; 10 bases fit TRBD1. CDR1 and CDR2 (germline): SGHVS, FQNEAQ. There are 14 residues in the CDR3. J lost 2 bases, V lost 5 bases, and 1 base had no gene match. The CDR3 region has the DNA TGTGCCAGCAGCGACAGGGGGCCCACAGATACGCAGTATTTT. This encodes CASSDRGPTDTQYF.

This chain joins TRBV3-1 (or the pseudogene TRBV3-2) and TRBJ2-1; 7 bases match TRBD2. V lost 3 bases to trimming and J lost 6 bases; unmatched junction nucleotides: 8. CDR1 and CDR2 (germline): LGHDT, YNNKEL (reference sequence). The CDR3 length is 15 residues. The CDR3 here is CASSQGREWGNEQFF. The CDR3, as DNA: TGTGCCAGCAGCCAGGGGAGGGAATGGGGCAATGAGCAGTTCTTC.

V gene TRBV20-1 combines with J gene TRBJ2-5; D perhaps matches TRBD2 (6 bases). This CDR3 contains 17 residues. Per the germline V gene, CDR1 is DFQATT and CDR2 is SNEGSKA (reference sequence). Trimming removed 3 bases at V and 5 bases at J, with 25 bases between. The CDR3 nucleotides read TGCAGTGCTAGTGACGTGTATTCGGCGGGGAGAGGGGAGACCCAGTACTTC. Amino acid sequence: CSASDVYSAGRGETQYF.

The chain uses TRBV11-2 and TRBJ2-7; D may be TRBD1 (6 bases). V lost 5 bases and J lost 3, with 20 bases in between. CDR3 length: 16 residues. From germline, CDR1 is SGHAT and CDR2 FQNNGV. CDR3 DNA: TGTGCCAGCAGCGAACGCCGGACAGCTAGCAACTACGAGCAGTACTTC. Translated, it gives CASSERRTASNYEQYF.

This clone was observed a few times. J is TRBJ2-3 and V is TRBV9, with TRBD2 identical over 12 bases. The CDR3 consists of 21 residues. The V gene's germline CDR1 is SGDLS and CDR2 YYNGEE. The V and J ends lost 0 bases and 3 bases, in that order; junction bases with no gene match: 17. CDR3 nucleotides: TGTGCCAGCAGCGTAGGACTAGCGGGAGTTCAAGAAGGGTGGTCAACAGATACGCAGTATTTT. The encoded protein is CASSVGLAGVQEGWSTDTQYF.

This rearrangement joins TRBV5-6 to TRBJ2-1; D is possibly TRBD1 (6 bases). The CDR3 sequence is 14 residues long. V was clipped by 4 bases and J by 6 bases, with 14 bases between them. Germline V gene lookup returns CDR1 SGHDT and CDR2 YYEEEE. The CDR3 DNA reads as TGTGCCAGCAGCGGCTGGCAGGGGAGCAATGAGCAGTTCTTC. Translation: CASSGWQGSNEQFF. The entire variable domain, with the rest obtained from reference TRBV5-6 and TRBJ2-1, is as follows: DAGVTQSPTHLIKTRGQQVTLRCSPKSGHDTVSWYQQALGQGPQFIFQYYEEEERQRGNFPDRFSGHQFPNYSSELNVNALLLGDSALYLCASSGWQGSNEQFFGPGTRLTVL.

This clone was detected only a few times. The chain links TRBV5-1 to TRBJ1-4; no definite D call. Between the trimmed V and J ends, which lost 4 bases and 6 bases, there was a span of 13 bases. Germline lookup yields CDR1 SGHRS and CDR2 YFSETQ. The CDR3 length is 14 residues. The CDR3 nucleotides read TGCGCCAGCAGCCTCTTCGGTTCTGATGAAAAACTGTTTTTT. It yields the protein CASSLFGSDEKLFF. Full variable domain (outside the CDR3, taken from reference TRBV5-1 and TRBJ1-4): KAGVTQTPRYLIKTRGQQVTLSCSPISGHRSVSWYQQTPGQGLQFLFEYFSETQRNKGNFPGRFSGRQFSNSRSEMNVSTLELGDSALYLCASSLFGSDEKLFFGSGTQLSVL.

The rearrangement uses TRBV5-6 and TRBJ1-5, with unresolved D. The CDR3 is 12 amino acids. Germline V gene sequence: CDR1 SGHDT, CDR2 YYEEEE. Trimming cost V 0 bases and J 6 bases, with 4 bases left between them. CDR3 in DNA: TGTGCCAGCAGCTTGGCAGGTCAGCCCCAGCATTTT. This translates into CASSLAGQPQHF.

The CDR3 DNA reads as TGTGCCAGCGGTGACGCTTCGTGGGATGAAAAACTGTTTTTT. It specifies CASGDASWDEKLFF. The gene calls are TRBV4-2 and TRBJ1-4; D not certain. V was pared by 8 bases and J by 6 bases, with 16 bases between. Germline-derived CDR1 and CDR2 are LGHNA and YNFKEQ. The CDR3 is 14 amino acids.

Here the CDR3 DNA reads TGCGCCAGCAGTTCAGGTGGAGTGGGGTTTAGCTACACCTTC. It codes for CASSSGGVGFSYTF. The chain uses TRBV5-1 and TRBJ1-2, with D unresolved. The ends were cut back, 5 bases at V and 9 bases at J, with 20 bases in the middle. From germline, CDR1 is SGHRS and CDR2 YFSETQ. This CDR3 comprises 14 residues. The full variable domain, completed using reference TRBV5-1 and TRBJ1-2, is KAGVTQTPRYLIKTRGQQVTLSCSPISGHRSVSWYQQTPGQGLQFLFEYFSETQRNKGNFPGRFSGRQFSNSRSEMNVSTLELGDSALYLCASSSGGVGFSYTFGSGTRLTVV.

This clone came up a few times. CDR3: CASSEAVRAGGYTF. In DNA, the CDR3 is TGTGCCAGCAGTGAAGCGGTCAGGGCAGGTGGCTACACCTTC. The chain has TRBV6-1 and TRBJ1-2; maybe TRBD1 (5 bases). Trimming took 0 bases from V and 7 from J, leaving 12 bases between them. CDR1 is MNHNS, CDR2 SASEGT, per germline. The CDR3 has 14 amino acids.

The chain is built from TRBV7-9 and TRBJ2-1, with TRBD2 matching over 11 bases. CDR3 size: 15 residues. After removal of 6 bases from V and 3 bases from J, the junction contained 4 bases not matched to a gene. Germline values: CDR1 SEHNR, CDR2 FQNEAQ (reference sequence). The CDR3 protein is CASSKTSGNYNEQFF. DNA of the CDR3: TGTGCCAGCAGTAAGACTAGCGGGAACTACAATGAGCAGTTCTTC.

This clone was found a few times. The chain links TRBV19 to TRBJ1-2; D gene ambiguous. The germline V gene encodes CDR1 LNHDA and CDR2 SQIVND (reference sequence). Deletions cut 4 bases from V and 4 bases from J, with 25 bases between. The CDR3 loop spans 18 amino acids. CDR3 bases: TGTGCCAGTAGTAGACCACAGATGCGGGGAGGGTTTGGCTATGGCTACACCTTC. This gives the protein CASSRPQMRGGFGYGYTF.

V usage is TRBV7-9 and J usage is TRBJ2-7; 7 bases are shared with TRBD2. The CDR3 is made up of 11 amino acids. Losses at the gene ends were 1 base for V and 12 bases for J; bases not matched to a gene: 3. CDR1 SEHNR and CDR2 FQNEAQ come from the germline V gene (reference sequence). This chain's CDR3 is CASSLGRETYF. The CDR3 nucleotides read TGTGCCAGCAGCTTAGGGCGGGAGACGTACTTC.

CDR3: CASSPQPRGTSGRPLEQYF. The DNA for the CDR3 is TGTGCCAGCAGTCCACAACCTCGTGGGACTAGCGGGAGGCCTCTGGAGCAGTACTTC. The gene calls are TRBV27 and TRBJ2-7; 15 bases fit TRBD2. V trimming: 5 bases; J trimming: 7 bases; junction bases outside the gene matches: 18. The CDR3 loop spans 19 amino acids. Germline values: CDR1 MNHEY, CDR2 SMNVEV (reference sequence).

The genes are TRBV7-2 and TRBJ2-7; 8 bases agree with TRBD1. The germline CDR1 and CDR2 sequences are SGHTA and FQGNSA. The CDR3 loop spans 14 amino acids. The V gene end was trimmed by 5 bases and the J gene end by 3 bases; junction bases not matched to a gene: 6. DNA of the CDR3: TGTGCCAGCAGCCCCAGGACAGGGAGCTACGAGCAGTACTTC. It codes for CASSPRTGSYEQYF.

Only one count was recorded for this clone. This chain uses TRBV5-1 with TRBJ1-6; D is unresolved. Germline V lookup: CDR1 SGHRS, CDR2 YFSETQ. CDR3 size: 16 residues. V lost 0 bases and J lost 3, with 10 bases in between. As DNA, the CDR3 is TGCGCCAGCAGCTTGGGGGTCGCTTACTATAATTCACCCCTCCACTTT. As protein: CASSLGVAYYNSPLHF.

This clone showed up just a few times. The chain carries TRBV5-1 and TRBJ1-6; 10 bases are a match to TRBD1. Germline CDR1 is SGHRS and CDR2 is YFSETQ. CDR3 size: 19 residues. Trimming took 5 bases from V and 1 from J; bases not matched to a gene: 12. The CDR3 loop reads CASRRDGTGAMSYNSPLHF. DNA for the CDR3: TGCGCCAGCAGGCGTGACGGGACAGGGGCTATGTCCTATAATTCACCCCTCCACTTT.

This CDR3 reads CASSYNRGYNTGELFF. The CDR3 DNA reads TGTGCCAGCAGCTACAACAGGGGGTATAACACCGGGGAGCTGTTTTTT. The rearrangement joins TRBV5-6 to TRBJ2-2, with 8 bases identical to TRBD1. Germline V gives CDR1 SGHDT, CDR2 YYEEEE. CDR3 length: 16 residues. V was clipped by 3 bases and J by 2 bases; unmatched bases: 6.

Concerning this clone itself: Mismatch with germline at one junction end may stem from a read error. The J gene is TRBJ1-1, the V gene TRBV10-3; 7 bases match TRBD1. The CDR3 totals 13 residues. Germline V gene lookup returns CDR1 ENHRY and CDR2 SYGVKD. The chain's CDR3 is CAISGLGGVTSVF. The CDR3 nucleotides are TGTGCCATCAGTGGTTTAGGGGGCGTCACATCTGTCTTT.

The rearrangement links TRBV11-3 to TRBJ2-3, with D perhaps matching TRBD2 (5 bases). V gave up 1 base and J gave up 5 bases, with 10 bases separating them. This CDR3 has 14 residues. The germline V gene has CDR1 SGHNT and CDR2 YENEEA. For the CDR3, the DNA is TGTGCCAGCAGCTTAGGGGGAGTTATAGATACGCAGTATTTT. This gives the protein CASSLGGVIDTQYF.

The rearrangement links TRBV27 to TRBJ1-4; D remains unclear. The germline V gene has CDR1 MNHEY and CDR2 SMNVEV (reference sequence). The CDR3 is 18 amino acids. V was trimmed by 2 bases and J by 6 bases, leaving 22 bases between them. In nucleotides, the CDR3 is TGTGCCAGCAGTTTAGGCCCCCCACGAGGGTGGGCCGATGAAAAACTGTTTTTT. Residues: CASSLGPPRGWADEKLFF.

This sequence joins TRBV5-1 and TRBJ1-4; D might be TRBD1 (6 bases). Trimming removed 4 bases at V and 5 bases at J, with 15 bases between. Germline V CDR1 and CDR2: SGHRS, YFSETQ. The CDR3 consists of 15 residues. The CDR3 sequence is CASSTTGTMNEKLFF. CDR3 in DNA: TGCGCCAGCAGCACAACCGGGACAATGAATGAAAAACTGTTTTTT.

The V and J genes are TRBV29-1 and TRBJ2-1; D is possibly TRBD1 (5 bases). Between the trimmed V and J ends, which lost 7 bases and 0 bases, there was a span of 13 bases. CDR1 is SQVTM and CDR2 is ANQGSEA in the germline V gene. The CDR3 loop spans 14 amino acids. CDR3 amino acids: CSADLGHSYNEQFF. The CDR3, as DNA: TGCAGCGCCGACCTGGGGCACTCCTACAATGAGCAGTTCTTC.

V gene TRBV30 combines with J gene TRBJ2-3; TRBD1 aligns across 8 bases. From germline, CDR1 is GTSNPN and CDR2 SVGIG (reference sequence). The CDR3 runs to 14 residues. With V trimmed by 4 bases and J by 2 bases, 5 bases remained unmatched. DNA of the CDR3: TGTGCCTGGACCGTGACAGGGGCCACAGATACGCAGTATTTT. This codes for CAWTVTGATDTQYF.

The gene calls are TRBV6-2 or TRBV6-3 and TRBJ1-1, with D unclear. The V end lost 6 bases, the J end lost 7 bases, and 15 bases lay between the germline ends. Germline CDR1 MNHEY, CDR2 SVGEGT. The CDR3 has 13 residues. The CDR3 nucleotides read TGTGCCAGCAGCCTCGTGGGGAGCGGTGAAGCTTTCTTT. Its protein product is CASSLVGSGEAFF.

The genes are TRBV2 and TRBJ1-2; D possibly corresponds to TRBD1 (5 bases). Germline V CDR1 and CDR2: SNHLY, FYNNEI. CDR3 length: 12 residues. The V end was cut by 6 bases, the J end by 3 bases, with 8 bases between. CDR3 region: CASRAQDYGYTF. CDR3 nucleotide sequence: TGTGCCAGCAGGGCACAGGACTATGGCTACACCTTC.